This T cell receptor (beta chain) emerged from a study of shared clonotypes between healthy human individuals. Naive CD8 cells were CD45RO-negative, positively selected for CCR7, excluding terminally differentiated effector memory CD45RA+ cells. Germline-derived CDR1 and CDR2 are DFQATT and SNEGSKA (reference sequence). V lost 5 bases, J lost 3 bases, and 7 bases lay in between. This CDR3 region has 11 residues. Some clones are missing from TCRdb's copy, which holds only in-frame ones; the method was immunoSEQ multiplex PCR. The repertoire holds 660,000 or so clones, with around 96% as singletons. The sequenced sample was naive CD8+ T cells sorted from blood. The sequence was collected from a woman under 40 in good health. The chain employs TRBV20-1 and TRBJ2-5; possibly TRBD2 for D (5 bases). CDR3 sequence reads: CSAGLEETQYF. Written as DNA, the CDR3 is TGCAGTGCTGGACTGGAAGAGACCCAGTACTTC.